These 30 T cell receptor beta chains came from one sample sequenced in a study of blood T cell repertoires in COVID-19. Assay used: immunoSEQ multiplex PCR; TCRdb lists only in-frame clones, some missing. Of about 170,000 clones listed, 83% are singletons. The sample was PBMCs or T cells enriched from blood (not recorded which). The receptors derive from a woman between 50 and 59 years old in a cohort exposed to, infected with or recovered from COVID-19 (not recorded which).

The chain recombines TRBV5-5 with TRBJ2-1; 8 nucleotides line up with TRBD2. V lost 4 bases, J lost 7 bases, and 13 bases stayed unmatched. This CDR3 is built from 16 residues. Germline V CDR1 and CDR2: SGHKS, YYEKEE (reference sequence). CDR3 residues: CASSRPSGSVGNEQFF. Written as DNA, the CDR3 is TGTGCCAGCAGCCGCCCCAGCGGGAGTGTGGGGAATGAGCAGTTCTTC. Together with reference TRBV5-5 and TRBJ2-1, the CDR3 gives the full variable domain: DAGVTQSPTHLIKTRGQQVTLRCSPISGHKSVSWYQQVLGQGPQFIFQYYEKEERGRGNFPDRFSARQFPNYSSELNVNALLLGDSALYLCASSRPSGSVGNEQFFGPGTRLTVL.

The chain couples TRBV6-1 to TRBJ2-3; D is undetermined. The CDR3 covers 15 residues. V was pared by 2 bases and J by 6 bases, with 15 bases between. Germline V gene lookup returns CDR1 MNHNS and CDR2 SASEGT. CDR3 DNA: TGTGCCAGCAGTGAATTGTGGGCAGTACGGGATACGCAGTATTTT. Its translation is CASSELWAVRDTQYF.

This chain's CDR3 is CASRSQLAGVSNEQFF. In DNA, the CDR3 is TGTGCCAGCAGATCCCAACTAGCGGGAGTATCGAATGAGCAGTTCTTC. The chain joins TRBV11-2 to TRBJ2-1; 11 bases align to TRBD2. Germline CDR1 SGHAT, CDR2 FQNNGV. Trimming cost V 6 bases and J 7 bases; bases outside gene matches: 11. This CDR3 is 16 amino acids long. The full variable domain, its missing parts supplied by reference TRBV11-2 and TRBJ2-1, is EAGVAQSPRYKIIEKRQSVAFWCNPISGHATLYWYQQILGQGPKLLIQFQNNGVVDDSQLPKDRFSAERLKGVDSTLKIQPAKLEDSAVYLCASRSQLAGVSNEQFFGPGTRLTVL.

The chain has TRBV4-3 and TRBJ2-3; a possible D gene is TRBD1 (5 bases). The CDR3 runs to 17 residues. Trimming stripped 0 bases from V and 0 bases from J, with 13 bases between. Germline V gene lookup returns CDR1 LGHNA and CDR2 YSLEER. The CDR3 DNA reads as TGCGCCAGCAGCCAAGAAGGGGTCTCGACCAGCACAGATACGCAGTATTTT. It translates to CASSQEGVSTSTDTQYF.

The sample holds one count of this clone. V gene TRBV19 combines with J gene TRBJ2-2; 8 nucleotides align to TRBD2. The germline CDR1 and CDR2 sequences are LNHDA and SQIVND (reference sequence). This CDR3 has 15 residues. V shed 6 bases, J shed 7 bases, and the junction held 10 bases outside the gene matches. CDR3 coding DNA: TGTGCCAGTAGCTCGGTAGCGGGGTTGATCGGGGAGCTGTTTTTT. Translation: CASSSVAGLIGELFF. Full variable domain (outside the CDR3, taken from reference TRBV19 and TRBJ2-2): DGGITQSPKYLFRKEGQNVTLSCEQNLNHDAMYWYRQDPGQGLRLIYYSQIVNDFQKGDIAEGYSVSREKKESFPLTVTSAQKNPTAFYLCASSSVAGLIGELFFGEGSRLTVL.

In its sample, this clone was seen once. The rearrangement uses TRBV29-1 and TRBJ2-7, with D maybe TRBD1 (6 bases). Trimming stripped 3 bases from V and 2 bases from J, with 8 bases between. The length of the CDR3 is 12 residues. Germline CDR1 is SQVTM and CDR2 is ANQGSEA. CDR3 loop: CSVEDSTYEQYF. The CDR3 DNA is TGCAGCGTTGAGGACAGTACCTACGAGCAGTACTTC.

The chain has TRBV11-2 and TRBJ1-2, with 7 bases lining up with TRBD1. The CDR3 is 15 amino acids. V lost 5 bases, J lost 7 bases, and 13 bases stayed unmatched. Germline V lookup: CDR1 SGHAT, CDR2 FQNNGV. The CDR3 coding sequence is TGTGCCAGCAGCGCTACCGGACAGGAGAGAGGTGGCTACACCTTC. Its protein product is CASSATGQERGGYTF.

The chain is built from TRBV28 and TRBJ2-5; D unclear. Between the trimmed V and J ends, which lost 4 bases and 5 bases, there was a span of 5 bases. Germline V lookup: CDR1 MDHEN, CDR2 SYDVKM. This CDR3 region has 11 residues. CDR3 nucleotides: TGTGCCAGCAGTTCCCGGGAGACCCAGTACTTC. Its protein product is CASSSRETQYF.

This rearrangement joins TRBV6-5 to TRBJ1-6; no clear D gene. Germline V lookup: CDR1 MNHEY, CDR2 SVGAGI. The CDR3 has 13 residues. Trimming left V 6 bases short and J 4 bases short, with 7 bases between. CDR3 protein: CASREGYNSPLHF. The CDR3 DNA follows: TGTGCCAGCAGAGAGGGATATAATTCACCCCTCCACTTT.

The chain combines TRBV2 with TRBJ1-4; 12 nucleotides line up with TRBD1. CDR1 and CDR2 from the germline V gene are SNHLY and FYNNEI. The CDR3 is 18 residues long. The trim removed 5 bases at V and 8 bases at J, leaving 15 bases unmatched. CDR3 nucleotides: TGTGCCAGCAGTTCCCCGGGACAGGGGGCAACATTGGAAGAAAAACTGTTTTTT. This encodes CASSSPGQGATLEEKLFF.

This clone turned up a few times. The rearrangement joins TRBV27 to TRBJ1-3, with 12 bases identical to TRBD1. J lost 2 bases, V lost 8 bases, and 16 bases had no gene match. This CDR3 contains 19 residues. In germline, CDR1 is MNHEY, CDR2 SMNVEV (reference sequence). The CDR3 DNA is TGTGCCAGCCGGCGTACCGGGACAGGGGGCTTTTTAGCTGGAAACACCATATATTTT. Amino acids: CASRRTGTGGFLAGNTIYF.

The V gene is TRBV2, the J gene TRBJ2-1; 8 positions agree with TRBD2. This CDR3 is 16 amino acids long. Germline V gene lookup returns CDR1 SNHLY and CDR2 FYNNEI. V dropped 5 bases and J dropped 0; count of bases not matched to a gene: 6. The CDR3 sequence is CASSFAGGHSYNEQFF. The CDR3 DNA reads as TGTGCCAGCAGTTTCGCGGGGGGCCACTCCTACAATGAGCAGTTCTTC.

This chain joins TRBV6-5 and TRBJ2-3, with TRBD1 identical over 7 bases. The CDR3 totals 14 residues. With V trimmed by 2 bases and J by 6 bases, 5 bases remained unmatched. The germline gives CDR1 MNHEY, CDR2 SVGAGI. This chain's CDR3 is CASSYGTGVDTQYF. For the CDR3, the DNA is TGTGCCAGCAGTTACGGCACAGGGGTGGATACGCAGTATTTT.

This clone has only one observation. The chain is built from TRBV5-1 and TRBJ2-7; D may be TRBD1 (6 bases). Looked up from germline, CDR1 is SGHRS and CDR2 is YFSETQ. The CDR3 extends over 14 amino acids. V was clipped by 0 bases and J by 3 bases, with 10 bases between them. The CDR3 DNA reads TGCGCCAGCAGCTTGGATCAGGGGCGCTACGAGCAGTACTTC. Protein: CASSLDQGRYEQYF.

The chain combines TRBV7-2 with TRBJ2-7; TRBD2 matches 10 bases. Germline lookup yields CDR1 SGHTA and CDR2 FQGNSA. The CDR3 spans 14 residues. The junction had 2 bases not matched to a gene; V was cut back by 2 bases and J by 4 bases. In nucleotides, the CDR3 is TGTGCCAGCAGCTTAACTAGCGGGGTATACGAGCAGTACTTC. Translation: CASSLTSGVYEQYF.

DNA for the CDR3: TGTGCCACCAGTGACGGGACAGTATCACCCTACGAGCAGTACTTC. Its translation: CATSDGTVSPYEQYF. The rearrangement uses TRBV24-1 and TRBJ2-7, with 7 nucleotides matching TRBD1. This CDR3 has 15 amino acids. Germline CDR1 KGHDR, CDR2 SFDVKD. With 4 bases clipped from V and 2 bases from J, the junction kept 7 bases outside the gene matches.

The chain recombines TRBV5-1 with TRBJ2-5; 7 positions agree with TRBD1. J gave up 1 base and V 4 bases, and 7 bases lay outside the gene matches. Germline values: CDR1 SGHRS, CDR2 YFSETQ. This CDR3 spans 15 amino acids. The CDR3 DNA is TGCGCCAGCAGCCCCCGGACAGGATTCCAAGAGACCCAGTACTTC. Its protein is CASSPRTGFQETQYF.

The rearrangement links TRBV28 to TRBJ2-7, with a weak D call TRBD2 (7 bases). Germline V CDR1 and CDR2: MDHEN, SYDVKM. This CDR3 is built from 11 residues. The V end lost 10 bases, the J end lost 5 bases, and 12 bases lay between the germline ends. The CDR3 DNA sequence: TGTGCCACTTCGGGGGGCGACGAGCAGTACTTC. It translates to CATSGGDEQYF.

V and J are TRBV24-1 and TRBJ2-5, with TRBD2 identical over 8 bases. Germline V gives CDR1 KGHDR, CDR2 SFDVKD. With 4 bases clipped from V and 3 bases from J, the junction kept 3 bases outside the gene matches. This CDR3 is 14 amino acids long. In nucleotides, the CDR3 is TGTGCCACCAGTGAACTAGCGGACAAAGAGACCCAGTACTTC. Translation: CATSELADKETQYF.

The CDR3 nucleotides are TGTGCCAGTAGTATAGAAGGACAGGCGAACACTGAAGCTTTCTTT. Translating gives CASSIEGQANTEAFF. The gene calls are TRBV19 and TRBJ1-1; 7 positions match TRBD1. Germline values: CDR1 LNHDA, CDR2 SQIVND (reference sequence). Trimming removed 0 bases from V and 1 base from J; junction bases left unmatched: 2. The length of the CDR3 is 15 residues.

This clone was seen a handful of times. One junction end does not reproduce the germline sequence, and a read error may be involved. V and J are TRBV6-5 and TRBJ1-5; 11 nucleotides match TRBD1. The CDR3 is 14 residues long. Germline CDR1 reads MNHEY; CDR2 reads SVGAGI. CDR3 amino acids: CASTPGQGALVWDF. CDR3 DNA sequence: TGTGCCAGCACTCCCGGACAGGGGGCTTTAGTTTGGGATTTT.

This clone was seen a few times. The rearrangement links TRBV20-1 to TRBJ2-3; 12 bases fit TRBD2. Per germline, CDR1 DFQATT and CDR2 SNEGSKA (reference sequence). V lost 3 bases and J lost 2; bases outside the gene matches: 3. This CDR3 region has 15 residues. The CDR3 DNA reads as TGCAGTGCTAGTCTAGCGGGGGGGGTCACAGATACGCAGTATTTT. Translation: CSASLAGGVTDTQYF.

The chain carries TRBV2 and TRBJ1-2, with TRBD1 matching over 9 bases. The CDR3 consists of 15 residues. CDR1 SNHLY and CDR2 FYNNEI come from the germline V gene. The V segment lost 0 bases and the J segment 8 bases; nucleotides outside the gene matches: 7. In DNA, the CDR3 is TGTGCCAGCAGTGAAGCTAGGGACAGGGTCGGCGGCTACACCTTC. The encoded protein is CASSEARDRVGGYTF.

The chain has TRBV7-9 and TRBJ1-4; D perhaps matches TRBD1 (5 bases). V was pared by 5 bases and J by 4 bases, with 11 bases between. The CDR3 runs 14 residues. Germline V gene data show CDR1 as SEHNR and CDR2 as FQNEAQ (reference sequence). This CDR3 reads CASSLAGGNEKLFF. CDR3 nucleotides: TGTGCCAGCAGCCTGGCGGGGGGTAATGAAAAACTGTTTTTT.

The chain has TRBV28 and TRBJ1-5; D uncertain. Trimming removed 3 bases from V and 5 bases from J, with 11 bases in between. The CDR3 spans 14 residues. From germline, CDR1 is MDHEN and CDR2 SYDVKM. CDR3 sequence (DNA): TGTGCCAGCAGTTTCCACCTGCGGGATCAGCCCCAGCATTTT. Translated: CASSFHLRDQPQHF.

V gene TRBV19 combines with J gene TRBJ1-4; D might be TRBD1 (6 bases). V dropped 3 bases and J dropped 6 bases, with 11 bases sitting between them. Germline V gene sequence: CDR1 LNHDA, CDR2 SQIVND (reference sequence). The CDR3 runs to 14 residues. CDR3 loop: CASSIAGGDEKLFF. The CDR3 bases are TGTGCCAGTAGTATTGCGGGGGGCGATGAAAAACTGTTTTTT.

V and J are TRBV29-1 and TRBJ1-2, with D possibly TRBD1 on 6 matching bases. The CDR3 extends over 15 amino acids. Deletions cut 4 bases from V and 4 bases from J, with 19 bases between. In germline, CDR1 is SQVTM, CDR2 ANQGSEA. The CDR3 region is CSVALGLGASYGYTF. For the CDR3, the DNA is TGCAGCGTTGCCCTGGGTTTGGGGGCTAGCTATGGCTACACCTTC.

The chain recombines TRBV29-1 with TRBJ1-3, with D hard to call. The ends were cut back, 4 bases at V and 1 base at J, with 5 bases in the middle. Germline V lookup: CDR1 SQVTM, CDR2 ANQGSEA. The length of the CDR3 is 12 residues. The CDR3 nucleotides read TGCAGCGTTGTCCGGTCTGGAAACACCATATATTTT. Protein product: CSVVRSGNTIYF.

The rearrangement joins TRBV7-3 to TRBJ2-1, with D maybe TRBD2 (6 bases). The length of the CDR3 is 14 residues. The germline V gene encodes CDR1 SGHTA and CDR2 FQGTGA. Trimming removed 11 bases from V and 8 bases from J, with 22 bases in between. The CDR3 region has the DNA TGTGCCGGCCTCGGGGGACTCGAGTTCGATGAGCAGTTCTTC. Amino acids: CAGLGGLEFDEQFF.

This clone came up once. The V gene is TRBV5-1, the J gene TRBJ1-4; weak D call: TRBD1 (6 bases). The germline V gene has CDR1 SGHRS and CDR2 YFSETQ. The CDR3 runs to 14 residues. Trimming cost V 5 bases and J 7 bases, with 15 bases left between them. The CDR3, as DNA: TGCGCCAGCAGGGAGGACAGTCCGAGTGAAAAACTGTTTTTT. It specifies CASREDSPSEKLFF.